This TCR beta chain was profiled in a study of Ad26.COV2.S vaccination and SARS-CoV-2 variants. The CDR3 consists of 16 residues. V lost 4 bases and J 1 base, leaving 16 bases between the germline ends. Germline CDR1 and CDR2: LGHDT and YNNKEL (reference sequence). Treatment indicated: 19 received Ad26.COV2.S at low or high dose, single or two shots; several received placebo; per-sample allocation not given. On day 63 after the first injection, vaccine and placebo recipients gave samples. An Ad26 vector that expressed Wuhan-strain SARS-CoV-2 spike constituted the vaccine. Study observations and caveats: Those who received the vaccine showed greater spike-specific TCR breadth than those given placebo.

Profiled with immunoSEQ multiplex PCR; TCRdb holds only in-frame clones, not every one. The repertoire holds a few hundred thousand clones, with around 90% as singletons. As regards this clone: Its antigen is unknown.

The origin of this receptor is a person aged 18-65 years who received the Ad26.COV2.S COVID-19 vaccine or a placebo. This material consisted of peripheral blood, taken in a trial of Ad26.COV2.S vaccine versus placebo. The rearrangement joins TRBV3-1 (or the pseudogene TRBV3-2) to TRBJ1-2, with D perhaps matching TRBD1 (6 bases). CDR3 sequence: CASSPSEGGINYGYTF. DNA for the CDR3: TGTGCCAGCAGCCCATCGGAGGGGGGGATTAACTATGGCTACACCTTC.